The rows below give T cell receptor beta chains drawn from one sample of a study of beta chain features in type 1 diabetes. Assay used: immunoSEQ multiplex PCR; TCRdb lists only in-frame clones, some missing. The profile covers a few hundred thousand clones, with approximately 30% appearing a single time and 0.05% to 0.07% taken by the ten largest. The sequenced sample was naive CD4+ T cells from blood. All receptors come from a man younger than 30 in good health. Each CDR3 is given with its conserved first and last residue. D genes are given only for firm matches. A row's size may be missing; if present it is once, few, many or a size class.

clone_size cdr3_length j_call v_call d_call cdr3_nt cdr3_aa
- 12 TRBJ1-2 TRBV30 - TGTGCCTGGAGTGTTGCCCGCTATGGCTACACCTTC CAWSVARYGYTF
- 13 TRBJ2-1 TRBV2 TRBD2 TGTGCCAGCAGTGAAGGAGGGACTAGCGCACAGTTCTTC CASSEGGTSAQFF
- 12 TRBJ2-5 TRBV29-1 - TGCAGCGCAAACAGCGGCCAAGAGACCCAGTACTTC CSANSGQETQYF
few 14 TRBJ2-7 TRBV7-2 - TGTGCCAGCAGCTTAACCAGGGACTCCTACGAGCAGTACTTC CASSLTRDSYEQYF
- 15 TRBJ1-1 TRBV4-1 - TGCGCCAGCAGCCCCCCTCTGCGGGGGAACACTGAAGCTTTCTTT CASSPPLRGNTEAFF
- 16 TRBJ1-5 TRBV5-4 TRBD1 TGTGCCAGCAGCTCCGGGGGGACAGGGGCGAATCAGCCCCAGCATTTT CASSSGGTGANQPQHF
- 12 TRBJ2-1 TRBV13 - TGTGCCAGCAGCGCCCGTTTGGGTGAGCAGTTCTTC CASSARLGEQFF
once 15 TRBJ2-3 TRBV7-9 TRBD2 TGTGCCAGCAGCTTACTAGCGGGAGGGCCCGATACGCAGTATTTT CASSLLAGGPDTQYF
- 13 TRBJ1-5 TRBV29-1 - TGCAGCGTTGCCAGGGGAAACAATCAGCCCCAGCATTTT CSVARGNNQPQHF
few 15 TRBJ2-5 TRBV13 TRBD2 TGTGCCAGCAGCTTAGGGCTAGCGGGAGCAGAGACCCAGTACTTC CASSLGLAGAETQYF
- 16 TRBJ2-1 TRBV15 TRBD2 TGTGCCACCAGCAGAGGTACAGGACTAGGGGCCAATGAGCAGTTCTTC CATSRGTGLGANEQFF
- 14 TRBJ2-1 TRBV19 TRBD2 TGTGCCAGTAGTATGGGACTAGCCGCGAATGAGCAGTTCTTC CASSMGLAANEQFF
- 12 TRBJ2-1 TRBV29-1 - TGCAGCGTGCGACATCCCGGGGATGAGCAGTTCTTC CSVRHPGDEQFF
- 12 TRBJ2-7 TRBV6-5 - TGTGCCAGCAGTTACAGGGGGAGCGAGCAGTACTTC CASSYRGSEQYF
- 13 TRBJ2-1 TRBV7-3 TRBD2 TGTGCCAGCAGCCCCGGGACTAGGGATGAGCAGTTCTTC CASSPGTRDEQFF
few 13 TRBJ2-7 TRBV6-5 - TGTGCCAGCAGTACTCGTGGACACTACGAGCAGTACTTC CASSTRGHYEQYF
- 15 TRBJ2-7 TRBV9 TRBD1 TGTGCCAGCAGCGTAGCGGGACAGGGACTATACGAGCAGTACTTC CASSVAGQGLYEQYF
- 11 TRBJ2-7 TRBV30 TRBD1 TGTGCCTGGGGGACAGGACCCTCCCAGTACTTC CAWGTGPSQYF
- 15 TRBJ1-2 TRBV25-1 TRBD1 TGTGCCAGTCTTGGACAGGGGGCCCTACCACCTGGCTACACCTTC CASLGQGALPPGYTF
few 15 TRBJ2-3 TRBV10-3 - TGTGCCATCAGTGAGGGGGGGAGCTTCACAGATACGCAGTATTTT CAISEGGSFTDTQYF
- 14 TRBJ2-3 TRBV15 - TGTGCCACCAGCAGAGCGGCCCTTCCAGATACGCAGTATTTT CATSRAALPDTQYF
- 15 TRBJ1-2 TRBV30 TRBD1 TGTGCCTGGCAGGGGGCTAGGACGCAGGCTTATGGCTACACCTTC CAWQGARTQAYGYTF
few 16 TRBJ2-1 TRBV25-1 TRBD2 TGTGCCAGCAGTGAATTGGGGACTAGAAGTTACAATGAGCAGTTCTTC CASSELGTRSYNEQFF
few 17 TRBJ2-2 TRBV5-4 TRBD2 TGTGCCAGCAGCGGCTGGACTAGCGGGAGGAGAACCGGGGAGCTGTTTTTT CASSGWTSGRRTGELFF
few 15 TRBJ2-7 TRBV18 TRBD1 TGTGCCAGCTCACGGGGACAGGGGCAGTCCTACGAGCAGTACTTC CASSRGQGQSYEQYF
- 16 TRBJ2-4 TRBV5-1 - TGCGCCAGCAGCTCAGAACCGGGGTCAGGCGCGAACATTCAGTACTTC CASSSEPGSGANIQYF
few 14 TRBJ2-3 TRBV5-1 TRBD1 TGCGCCAGCAAGGGGGACAGTTTCACAGATACGCAGTATTTT CASKGDSFTDTQYF
- 16 TRBJ2-1 TRBV7-9 TRBD2 TGTGCCAGCAGCTCCCCCCGCGGGAGCCCCCACAATGAGCAGTTCTTC CASSSPRGSPHNEQFF
few 13 TRBJ2-7 TRBV14 - TGTGCCAGCAGCCTCCACAGAGGGGTCGAGCAGTACTTC CASSLHRGVEQYF
- 16 TRBJ2-7 TRBV4-3 TRBD1 TGCGCCAGCAGCCAAGATCAAGATAGGGGGCCTTACGAGCAGTACTTC CASSQDQDRGPYEQYF
few 15 TRBJ2-7 TRBV13 - TGTGCCAGCAGCTTTACCTATGGGGGGCCCTACGAGCAGTACTTC CASSFTYGGPYEQYF
- 12 TRBJ2-1 TRBV5-1 - TGCGCCAGCAGCTTGGTTCTCCATGAGCAGTTCTTC CASSLVLHEQFF
- 13 TRBJ1-5 TRBV30 TRBD1 TGTGCCTGGACCGGGACAGGGGGACAGCCCCAGCATTTT CAWTGTGGQPQHF
few 15 TRBJ2-7 TRBV6-1 - TGTGCCAGCAGTGCCACCTCCTTTAACTTCTACGAGCAGTACTTC CASSATSFNFYEQYF
- 14 TRBJ2-1 TRBV30 TRBD2 TGTGCCTGGAGTGCTGGCGGGAGTATAAATGAGCAGTTCTTC CAWSAGGSINEQFF
few 14 TRBJ1-1 TRBV11-2 - TGTGCCAGCAGCCCAAGACAGGCGGGGACTGAAGCTTTCTTT CASSPRQAGTEAFF
few 12 TRBJ2-4 TRBV2 - TGTGCCAGCAGTGAAACTGGGGTTGGTCAGTACTTC CASSETGVGQYF
- 14 TRBJ2-1 TRBV5-4 - TGTGCCAGCAGCTCCTCGACTAGGAGCAATGAGCAGTTCTTC CASSSSTRSNEQFF
- 18 TRBJ2-7 TRBV5-1 TRBD2 TGCGCCAGCAGCTTGGAAGAATTAACTAGCGGGAGAGAGATCGAGCAGTACTTC CASSLEELTSGREIEQYF
few 12 TRBJ2-7 TRBV29-1 - TGCAGCGTGACCGTCGCGACAGGCGAGCAGTACTTC CSVTVATGEQYF
- 17 TRBJ2-3 TRBV9 TRBD2 TGTGCCAGCAGCCCGCCTAGCGGGAGATGGGGCACAGATACGCAGTATTTT CASSPPSGRWGTDTQYF
few 14 TRBJ2-1 TRBV6-1 TRBD2 TGTGCCACCCACGAAAGCGGGAGGGCCAATGAGCAGTTCTTC CATHESGRANEQFF
- 16 TRBJ2-1 TRBV7-3 TRBD2 TGTGCCAGCAGCTTAATGGAGGCGGGAGGGAGCAATGAGCAGTTCTTC CASSLMEAGGSNEQFF
few 14 TRBJ1-1 TRBV4-2 - TGTGCCAGCAGCCAAGAATCGTCGAACACTGAAGCTTTCTTT CASSQESSNTEAFF
- 16 TRBJ2-3 TRBV18 TRBD1 TGTGCCAGCTCACCACCCGACAGGGGGCTAACAGATACGCAGTATTTT CASSPPDRGLTDTQYF
- 15 TRBJ2-7 TRBV7-2 - TGTGCCAGCAGCCAGGGGGGAGGGCCACCGTACGAGCAGTACTTC CASSQGGGPPYEQYF
- 12 TRBJ2-7 TRBV2 TRBD1 TGTGCCAGCAGAGGGACAGGGGAAGAGCAGTACTTC CASRGTGEEQYF
- 13 TRBJ2-7 TRBV30 TRBD2 TGTGCCTGGAGTGGGGGACTAGCCTACGAGCAGTACTTC CAWSGGLAYEQYF
once 14 TRBJ2-3 TRBV7-2 - TGTGCCAGCAGCTTGATGGTTAGCACAGATACGCAGTATTTT CASSLMVSTDTQYF
- 13 TRBJ2-5 TRBV7-2 - TGTGCCAGCAGCTTGGGGTACCAAGAGACCCAGTACTTC CASSLGYQETQYF